This T cell receptor (beta chain) originates from a study of esophageal squamous cell carcinoma tumors (dated by TCRdb to the early 2020s). Regarding the research as a whole: Using principal component analysis combined with K-means clustering of immunohistochemical values for T-cell and checkpoint markers, the researchers divided patients into immuno relation high and low groups. The 9 to 11 cases yielded some 1.5 million total TCRalpha reads and 1 million to 1.3 million total TCRbeta reads, and 31,954 and 34,876 of those reads, respectively, were unique. The study aimed to assess TCR repertoire diversity and shared TCR repertoires of T cells within the tumor environment of esophageal squamous cell carcinoma. The wider cohort comprised roughly 53 surgically treated esophageal squamous cell carcinoma patients in Japan, with approximately 21 high and about 30 low immuno relation cases. TCR sequencing covered 10 patients: five randomly selected high immuno relation cases and five background-matched low immuno relation cases. Findings and caveats that apply to the study as a whole: Because TCRalpha and TCRbeta chains were sequenced separately, chain pairing and recognized antigens remained unknown. Only a few cases were included in the TCR repertoire analysis, and no investigation at the CDR3 clonotype level was performed. Given the large variation in the TCRalphabeta repertoire, shared V|J recombination candidates may have been selected by chance. A single dominant TCRalpha VJ recombination with apparently reduced TCRalpha diversity was observed in three of the 10 cases. The high and low immuno relation groups did not differ in total TCR repertoire counts, but the high immuno relation group had more significant repertoire counts. Around 27 TRAV|TRAJ and 25 or so TRBV|TRBJ combinations appeared shared among high immuno relation cases, including TRAV13-1|TRAJ22 and TRBV7-9|TRBJ2-7.

Anyone who had received neoadjuvant chemotherapy or who was missing clinical information was not enrolled. The TCR-sequenced cases shown were male, and subtotal esophagectomy with 2- or 3-field lymphadenectomy was performed in the TCR-sequenced cases shown. RNA was isolated from bulk tumor tissue sections using a Qiagen AllPrep kit, and no T-cell sorting was performed. Until RNA extraction, small sections of surgically resected tumor tissue were kept in RNAlater reagent at -80 degrees C. The library came from 5' RACE. PCR with KAPA HiFi used TCRalpha or TCRbeta constant-region primers plus a P20EA primer, followed by nested second PCR with CA2 or CB2. TCR genes were amplified by unbiased adaptor ligation RT-PCR, with reverse transcription by Superscript III and a polyT18-containing BSL-18E primer. Following second-strand synthesis and blunting, the P10EA/P20EA adaptor was ligated to the 5' end of the cDNA, and NotI digestion was then performed. For both the first and second PCRs, 15 to 25 cycles of 98 degrees C for 20 s, 65 degrees C for 30 s and 72 degrees C for 1 min were run. The Nextera XT Index kit v2 Set A was used to index the amplicons, which were then pooled in equimolar amounts and quantified with a Qubit 2.0 Fluorometer. Sequencing used the Illumina MiSeq platform with 2x300 bp paired-end reads. The original pipeline was this. Using Repertoire Genesis software ver.1.0, reads were assigned to V and J genes based on the highest identity to IMGT reference sequences. CDR3 was defined from Cys104 to Phe118 plus Gly119 and translated, and unique sequence reads were defined by distinct V, J and CDR3 amino acids. Shared V|J combinations were selected when significance was reached in both a Fisher's exact test in edgeR and a Mann Whitney U test. After singletons were removed and 500 repertoire combinations were bootstrapped, the repertoire dissimilarity index was calculated using the R rdi package. Clones were called with MiXCR by TCRdb after fastp trimmed the public reads at Q25, and only in-frame beta chains were retained. Rows matching on CDR3 protein sequence are summarized as one entry with the most common DNA and genes. What appears here as the V and J calls and clone size reflects TCRdb's work, not the paper's. This sample comprises 800 to 1,100 distinct CDR3 sequences, roughly 14% of them detected only once. Together, the top ten hold roughly a sixth of the sample.

This clonotype is identified as medium-sized (0.01 to 0.1%). Its target antigen remains unknown. Base qualities were left out, and no much larger clone turns up one base away. The CDR3 starts with the cysteine, ends with the phenylalanine, and has 13 residues. Only the CDR3 portion is preserved as DNA: 39 bases, with reading frame beginning at the first base. The V and J ends are trimmed by 1 base and 5 bases, leaving 6 bases between them. CDR1 and CDR2 are read off the germline V gene (reference sequence) as LGHDT and YNNKEL. The sequenced sample was tumor tissue. The sequence links TRBV3-1 to TRBJ2-1; perhaps TRBD1 is the D gene, with 5 bases matching. The clonotype originates from a man aged 50 or older with esophageal squamous cell carcinoma. The CDR3 protein sequence reads: CASSQVGDNEQFF. The sequenced DNA is TGTGCCAGCAGCCAAGTAGGGGACAATGAGCAGTTCTTC.